This T cell receptor beta chain was identified in a study of human T cells and chemical hapten exposure. Study summary: From small differences in pooled library volume came most of the variation in per-sample TCR yields.

The library labeled individual cDNA molecules by adding unique molecular identifiers to them. Per the authors' pipeline: There were a median of approximately 100,000 TCRs per sample, with a range from about 20,000 to 700,000. From the 5' RACE reads, TCRdb called clonotypes with MiXCR, one entry per CDR3 protein. The V and J calls, along with clone size, are taken from TCRdb and not from the paper's own processing. The table has about 81,000 distinct CDR3 sequences, under 10% seen once. Someone pulled total RNA out of unfractionated whole blood. This clonotype was detected ten times or more. Its target is not known. Germline-derived CDR1 and CDR2 are SGHTA and FQGNSA. Between the trimmed V and J ends, which lost 3 bases and 0 bases, there was a span of 7 bases. The CDR3 has 14 residues. General study points: Sensitizing to DPC left TCRs with a frequency above 1 in 1000 unaltered.

The origin of this receptor is a male donor in good health. The genes are TRBV7-2 and TRBJ2-3; D is possibly TRBD2 (6 bases). CDR3 DNA sequence: TGTGCCAGCAGCTTCGGGACTAGCACAGATACGCAGTATTTT. Its translation: CASSFGTSTDTQYF.